Each of the 26 T cell receptor beta chains below was sequenced from the same sample in a study of T cell repertoires in cytomegalovirus infection. Antigens for these TCRs are unknown. TCRdb recomputed calls from the reads with MiXCR, one row per CDR3 protein. This table has about half a million distinct CDR3 sequences, about 44% appearing once. The sample here was cultured PBMCs, taken from culture after CMV antigen stimulation. The receptors were gathered from a human donor in good health (CMV status not recorded). Some clones in this sample may be carry-over from other donors' samples.

The table lists this clonotype with a few counts. The rearrangement joins TRBV12-3 or TRBV12-4 to TRBJ2-2; D ambiguous. V was clipped by 2 bases and J by 5 bases, with 12 bases between them. CDR3 length: 15 amino acids. The DNA for the CDR3 is TGTGCCAGCAGTTTACCGCCCCTCCAGACCGGGGAGCTGTTTTTT. It codes for CASSLPPLQTGELFF.

The chain joins TRBV12-3 or TRBV12-4 to TRBJ2-7; 9 bases are shared with TRBD2. The CDR3 contains 13 residues. V was pared by 7 bases and J by 3 bases, with 4 bases of the junction left unmatched. CDR3 DNA: TGTGCCAGCAAGGATAGCGGGAGCTACGAGCAGTACTTC. As protein: CASKDSGSYEQYF.

The V gene is TRBV2, the J gene TRBJ2-1; D possibly uses TRBD1 or TRBD2 (7 bases each). The V end was cut by 11 bases, the J end by 6 bases, with 14 bases between. The germline V gene encodes CDR1 SNHLY and CDR2 FYNNEI. This CDR3 comprises 12 residues. Written as DNA, the CDR3 is TGTGCCGGGTCCAGGGGGGGCAATGAGCAGTTCTTC. Protein: CAGSRGGNEQFF.

This clonotype came up a few times. This chain joins TRBV12-3 or TRBV12-4 and TRBJ2-1; D uncertain. V lost 6 bases and J 5 bases, leaving 8 bases between the germline ends. This CDR3 is 12 amino acids long. CDR3 loop: CASRPDHNEQFF. The CDR3 nucleotides are TGTGCCAGCAGACCGGACCACAATGAGCAGTTCTTC.

This clonotype has a handful of counts. The V and J genes are TRBV7-2 and TRBJ1-5; D ambiguous. V dropped 2 bases and J dropped 3 bases, with 11 bases sitting between them. Germline assignment: CDR1 SGHTA and CDR2 FQGNSA. This CDR3 is built from 15 residues. CDR3 sequence: CASSLRSGINQPQHF. The CDR3 DNA follows: TGTGCCAGCAGCTTAAGATCCGGGATCAATCAGCCCCAGCATTTT.

The rearrangement uses TRBV11-2 and TRBJ1-6, with D perhaps matching TRBD1 (5 bases). Trimming took 1 base from V and 4 from J, leaving 8 bases between them. The CDR3 loop spans 15 amino acids. Germline V gives CDR1 SGHAT, CDR2 FQNNGV. CDR3 residues: CASSLGGTYNSPLHF. In DNA form, the CDR3 reads TGTGCCAGCAGCTTAGGCGGGACTTATAATTCACCCCTCCACTTT.

This clonotype was seen a handful of times. CDR3 DNA: TGTGCCAGCAGCTACGGGACGGCCTACTCTGGGGCCAACGTCCTGACTTTC. This translates into CASSYGTAYSGANVLTF. The chain couples TRBV7-9 to TRBJ2-6; D assignment may be TRBD1 or TRBD2 (5 bases each). This CDR3 spans 17 amino acids. Trimming shortened V by 4 bases and J by 0 bases, and 13 bases separated the two germline ends. The germline V gene has CDR1 SEHNR and CDR2 FQNEAQ (reference sequence).

This clonotype has more than one count but fewer than ten. As DNA, the CDR3 is TGTGCCAGCAGTTTTAGGTCTAGCGACTACGAGCAGTACTTC. Protein sequence: CASSFRSSDYEQYF. V usage is TRBV12-3 or TRBV12-4 and J usage is TRBJ2-7; D may be TRBD2 (6 bases). The CDR3 totals 14 residues. The ends were cut back, 3 bases at V and 3 bases at J, with 12 bases in the middle.

The rearrangement uses TRBV27 and TRBJ2-7; D gene uncertain. V was shortened by 3 bases and J by 3 bases, with 9 bases between the two germline ends. The germline gives CDR1 MNHEY, CDR2 SMNVEV (reference sequence). This CDR3 comprises 13 residues. DNA for the CDR3: TGTGCCAGCAGTTTCTACAGTTACTACGAGCAGTACTTC. Amino acids: CASSFYSYYEQYF.

The rearrangement uses TRBV12-3 or TRBV12-4 and TRBJ1-6; D may be TRBD1 (6 bases). The CDR3 is 15 residues long. Trimming removed 5 bases from V and 7 bases from J, with 15 bases in between. CDR3 in DNA: TGTGCCAGCAGTACCGCGGGGGGCGGGAATTCACCCCTCCACTTT. It is translated as CASSTAGGGNSPLHF.

The chain recombines TRBV12-3 or TRBV12-4 with TRBJ2-2, with 10 bases matching TRBD1. Germline trimming cut 5 bases from V and 5 bases from J; bases unmatched to any gene: 8. CDR3 size: 16 residues. The CDR3 DNA follows: TGTGCCAGCAGTCCCGGGACAGGGGAGGGGACCGGGGAGCTGTTTTTT. It yields the protein CASSPGTGEGTGELFF.

This sequence joins TRBV12-3 or TRBV12-4 and TRBJ2-7; D remains ambiguous. Trimming cost V 5 bases and J 2 bases, with 10 bases left between them. CDR3 size: 13 residues. CDR3 residues: CASSNGRTYEQYF. CDR3 in DNA: TGTGCCAGCAGTAATGGCAGAACCTACGAGCAGTACTTC.

Only a few counts were recorded for this clonotype. This chain joins TRBV7-8 and TRBJ2-1; D unclear. Per the germline V gene, CDR1 is SGHVS and CDR2 is FQNEAQ. Trimming stripped 3 bases from V and 0 bases from J, with 9 bases between. This CDR3 is 15 amino acids long. The CDR3 nucleotides are TGTGCCAGCAGCTTTAGCTCCGGCTCCTACAATGAGCAGTTCTTC. Translated, it gives CASSFSSGSYNEQFF. Together with reference TRBV7-8 and TRBJ2-1, the CDR3 gives the full variable domain: GAGVSQSPRYKVAKRGQDVALRCDPISGHVSLFWYQQALGQGPEFLTYFQNEAQLDKSGLPSDRFFAERPEGSVSTLKIQRTQQEDSAVYLCASSFSSGSYNEQFFGPGTRLTVL.

This clonotype was observed a handful of times. This sequence joins TRBV12-3 or TRBV12-4 and TRBJ1-2; the match to TRBD1 covers 7 bases. The CDR3 totals 15 residues. The trim removed 3 bases at V and 4 bases at J, leaving 8 bases unmatched. The CDR3 sequence: CASSFRDRPFYGYTF. CDR3 nucleotide sequence: TGTGCCAGCAGTTTTAGGGACAGACCCTTCTATGGCTACACCTTC.

On this clonotype: One end of the junction fails to match germline, which may point to a read error. The chain carries TRBV7-2 and TRBJ2-7; TRBD2 is a possible D gene (6 bases). Per the germline V gene, CDR1 is SGHTA and CDR2 is FQGNSA. The CDR3 is 15 amino acids. CDR3 amino acids: CASSLGDFGPYQQYF. CDR3 coding DNA: TGTGCCAGCAGCCTTGGGGACTTTGGACCCTACCAGCAGTACTTC.

The chain is built from TRBV7-8 and TRBJ2-4, with TRBD2 matching 8 bases. Germline assignment: CDR1 SGHVS and CDR2 FQNEAQ. J was trimmed by 5 bases and V by 1 base; bases with no gene match: 7. This CDR3 has 16 residues. The CDR3 loop is CASSLELEREQNIQYF. The CDR3 DNA follows: TGTGCCAGCAGCTTAGAGTTAGAGCGGGAGCAAAACATTCAGTACTTC.

Comment on this clonotype: A much larger clonotype is one base distant, so this may be a read error. Given the absence of the conserved phenylalanine or tryptophan at the CDR3 end, a read error is likely. V is TRBV7-2 and J is TRBJ1-2; D is perhaps TRBD1 (6 bases). Germline assignment: CDR1 SGHTA and CDR2 FQGNSA. The CDR3 has 13 residues. Trimming shortened V by 5 bases and J by 4 bases, and 11 bases separated the two germline ends. The DNA of the CDR3 is TGTGCCAGCAGCCCCGACAGGTTCTATGGCTACACCATC. It yields the protein CASSPDRFYGYTI.

In this sample, this clonotype turned up a few times. The chain combines TRBV20-1 with TRBJ2-3; D is unclear. Trimming stripped 1 base from V and 0 bases from J, with 8 bases between. Germline V gives CDR1 DFQATT, CDR2 SNEGSKA (reference sequence). This CDR3 region has 14 residues. CDR3 in amino acids: CSARVADSTDTQYF. The CDR3 bases are TGCAGTGCTAGAGTCGCTGACAGCACAGATACGCAGTATTTT.

The gene calls are TRBV5-4 and TRBJ2-1, with D perhaps matching TRBD1 or TRBD2 (5 bases each). From germline, CDR1 is SGHNT and CDR2 YYREEE (reference sequence). The CDR3 has 16 amino acids. Trimming removed 4 bases from V and 7 bases from J, with 21 bases in between. The CDR3 loop is CASSVPGTSTKNEQFF. CDR3 nucleotide sequence: TGTGCCAGCAGCGTCCCCGGGACCTCAACAAAGAATGAGCAGTTCTTC.

Points on this clonotype: Germline is not matched at one junction end, which may reflect a read error. The chain links TRBV19 to TRBJ2-1, with 9 bases fitting TRBD1. Germline CDR1 reads LNHDA; CDR2 reads SQIVND (reference sequence). The CDR3 runs 15 residues. Here the CDR3 reads CASCIGGTGLDEQFF. DNA for the CDR3: TGTGCCAGTTGTATAGGTGGGACAGGGCTGGATGAGCAGTTCTTC.

This rearrangement joins TRBV27 to TRBJ2-3; D might be TRBD1 or TRBD2, each matching 5 bases. The V and J ends lost 5 bases and 1 base respectively, with 10 bases between them. This CDR3 is built from 14 residues. Germline V gives CDR1 MNHEY, CDR2 SMNVEV (reference sequence). As DNA, the CDR3 is TGTGCCAGCAGTCCCGGGGCCCGCACAGATACGCAGTATTTT. Its protein product is CASSPGARTDTQYF.

J is TRBJ2-3 and V is TRBV18; no clear D gene. Trimming removed 6 bases from V and 5 bases from J, with 18 bases in between. Germline assignment: CDR1 KGHSH and CDR2 LQKENI. The CDR3 spans 15 residues. CDR3 region: CASSAPGRREDTQYF. CDR3 nucleotide sequence: TGTGCCAGCTCGGCACCGGGTCGCCGAGAAGATACGCAGTATTTT.

In its sample, this clonotype was seen a few times. The CDR3 coding sequence is TGTGCCAGCAGTTCGGGAGGAGCTATGAACACTGAAGCTTTCTTT. Its protein is CASSSGGAMNTEAFF. The chain recombines TRBV12-3 or TRBV12-4 with TRBJ1-1; no firm D call. The germline V and J ends were trimmed by 4 bases and 0 bases, with 12 bases remaining between them. The CDR3 is 15 amino acids.

The chain combines TRBV15 with TRBJ2-1; 9 bases align to TRBD2. The CDR3 runs to 13 residues. V was pared by 6 bases and J by 9 bases, with 6 bases of the junction left unmatched. The germline gives CDR1 LNHNV, CDR2 YYDKDF (reference sequence). The chain's CDR3 is CATSGGGALEQFF. Written as DNA, the CDR3 is TGTGCCACCAGTGGCGGGGGGGCCCTTGAGCAGTTCTTC.

The table lists this clonotype with a few counts. The J gene is TRBJ1-5, the V gene TRBV12-3 or TRBV12-4; D ambiguous. There are 14 residues in the CDR3. Trimming removed 3 bases from V and 2 bases from J, with 8 bases in between. In DNA, the CDR3 is TGTGCCAGCAGTTTTCGTTTGGGCAATCAGCCCCAGCATTTT. Translated: CASSFRLGNQPQHF.

This clonotype was seen a few times. The V call is TRBV7-2, the J call TRBJ2-7, with TRBD2 matching 11 bases. Germline V gene data show CDR1 as SGHTA and CDR2 as FQGNSA. The CDR3 is 18 residues long. V dropped 0 bases and J dropped 2; count of bases not matched to a gene: 9. CDR3 in amino acids: CASSLASVTSGAPYEQYF. The CDR3, as DNA: TGTGCCAGCAGCTTAGCGTCGGTGACTAGCGGGGCGCCCTACGAGCAGTACTTC.